Below are 9 T cell receptor beta chains sequenced from a single sample in a study of long-term antiretroviral therapy in people with HIV. The immunoSEQ assay was v3.0, run at survey level. Produced via immunoSEQ multiplex PCR; TCRdb's table is partial and in-frame only. The sample records roughly 17,000 clones, approximately 84% being singletons. The sample here was unsorted PBMCs, taken 0.5 years after starting antiretroviral therapy. The receptors derive from a woman in her thirties or forties with HIV.

V is TRBV7-9 and J is TRBJ2-2; D not certain. The CDR3 consists of 11 residues. CDR1 SEHNR and CDR2 FQNEAQ come from the germline V gene (reference sequence). Trimming took off 9 bases at V and 8 bases at J, with 10 bases between the two ends. The CDR3 nucleotides are TGTGCCAGTGCTTACGCGGGGGAGCTGTTTTTT. Its translation: CASAYAGELFF.

The CDR3 bases are TGTGCCAGCAGCCCTATCTACGCCCCTTACGAGCAGTACTTC. The encoded protein is CASSPIYAPYEQYF. V is TRBV14 and J is TRBJ2-7; D unclear. Germline V gene data show CDR1 as SGHDN and CDR2 as FVKESK. The CDR3 contains 14 residues. Between the trimmed V and J ends, which lost 4 bases and 4 bases, there was a span of 14 bases.

The rearrangement uses TRBV2 and TRBJ2-1; D is undetermined. The CDR3 spans 15 residues. Germline V gene sequence: CDR1 SNHLY, CDR2 FYNNEI. V lost 7 bases and J 0 bases, leaving 13 bases between the germline ends. Here the CDR3 reads CASNPEPSSYNEQFF. The CDR3 nucleotides are TGTGCCAGCAATCCGGAGCCGAGCTCCTACAATGAGCAGTTCTTC.

The rearrangement links TRBV5-6 to TRBJ2-7; D ambiguous. This CDR3 has 14 residues. Germline V CDR1 and CDR2: SGHDT, YYEEEE. Trimming shortened V by 0 bases and J by 3 bases, and 10 bases separated the two germline ends. CDR3 amino acids: CASSLANDNYEQYF. DNA of the CDR3: TGTGCCAGCAGCTTGGCTAACGACAACTACGAGCAGTACTTC.

The rearrangement links TRBV5-4 to TRBJ2-7, with TRBD2 matching over 9 bases. The CDR3 runs 14 residues. Trimming at V came to 6 bases and at J to 6 bases, leaving 10 bases not matched to a gene. CDR1 and CDR2 from the germline V gene are SGHNT and YYREEE (reference sequence). As DNA, the CDR3 is TGTGCCAGCACCTCCGCAGCGGGAGGAAGCGAGCAGTACTTC. This encodes CASTSAAGGSEQYF.

This sequence joins TRBV13 and TRBJ1-1; D may be TRBD1 (6 bases). Per the germline V gene, CDR1 is PRHDT and CDR2 is FYEKMQ (reference sequence). The CDR3 covers 14 residues. Trimming stripped 4 bases from V and 7 bases from J, with 16 bases between. CDR3 in DNA: TGTGCCAGCAGCTCCAACCAACAGGGACTTGAAGCTTTCTTT. Its translation is CASSSNQQGLEAFF.

This chain links TRBV29-1 with TRBJ2-3; 7 bases map to TRBD1. The CDR3 runs to 13 residues. CDR1 and CDR2 from the germline V gene are SQVTM and ANQGSEA. Unmatched junction bases numbered 6, after V lost 5 bases and J lost 4 bases. CDR3 coding DNA: TGCAGCGTTCAACTCACAGGGGCAGATACGCAGTATTTT. Translated, it gives CSVQLTGADTQYF.

This chain joins TRBV6-6 and TRBJ1-1, with D unresolved. Germline assignment: CDR1 MNHNY and CDR2 SVGAGI (reference sequence). V was trimmed by 10 bases and J by 4 bases, leaving 16 bases between them. This CDR3 is 13 amino acids long. As DNA, the CDR3 is TGTGCCACCCGAGGTAGGAGCAGCACTGAAGCTTTCTTT. Protein sequence: CATRGRSSTEAFF.

The chain joins TRBV4-3 to TRBJ2-3; 10 bases line up with TRBD1. This CDR3 region has 16 residues. CDR1 is LGHNA and CDR2 is YSLEER in the germline V gene. V lost 2 bases, J lost 2 bases, and 4 bases stayed unmatched. CDR3 sequence reads: CASSQSGTGVTDTQYF. CDR3 in DNA: TGCGCCAGCAGCCAATCCGGGACAGGGGTCACAGATACGCAGTATTTT.